This is a list of T cell receptor beta chains from one sample in a study of post-analysis software for immune sequencing data. TCRdb processed the PCR reads anew with MiXCR; each CDR3 protein has one entry. The sample records about 770,000 distinct CDR3 sequences, roughly 50% being singletons. The sample comprised blood. These receptors originate from a girl aged 10-17 years with multiple sclerosis. Both conserved end residues are part of each CDR3. D genes are given only for firm matches. A row's size may be missing; if present it is once, few, many or a size class.

v_call	d_call	clone_size	j_call	cdr3_aa	cdr3_nt
TRBV7-9	TRBD1	NA	TRBJ1-2	CASSPRQGVGGYTF	TGTGCCAGCAGCCCACGACAGGGAGTAGGCGGCTACACCTTC
TRBV9	NA	NA	TRBJ2-7	CASSVGPGLYEQYF	TGTGCCAGCAGCGTAGGACCAGGGTTGTACGAGCAGTACTTC
TRBV20-1	NA	few	TRBJ2-5	CSADGTPQETQYF	TGCAGTGCAGATGGGACTCCTCAAGAGACCCAGTACTTC
TRBV12-5	TRBD2	few	TRBJ2-1	CASVAGTSGYNEQFF	TGTGCTAGTGTAGCCGGGACTAGCGGCTACAATGAGCAGTTCTTC
TRBV7-2	TRBD1	NA	TRBJ2-7	CASRAGQGVYEQYF	TGTGCCAGCAGGGCGGGACAGGGGGTTTACGAGCAGTACTTC
TRBV2	NA	NA	TRBJ2-3	CARSSKPRHSTDTQYF	TGTGCCAGAAGCTCAAAACCTCGGCATAGCACAGATACGCAGTATTTT
TRBV14	NA	NA	TRBJ1-2	CASSQDNGVGYTF	TGTGCCAGCAGCCAAGATAATGGGGTTGGCTACACCTTC
TRBV11-1	NA	few	TRBJ2-3	CASSSAESRMRGTQYF	TGTGCCAGCAGCTCGGCGGAGAGCAGGATGAGGGGTACGCAGTATTTT
TRBV29-1	TRBD2	few	TRBJ2-1	CSVGVWTSGAGEQFF	TGCAGCGTTGGTGTCTGGACTAGCGGGGCTGGTGAGCAGTTCTTC
TRBV15	NA	NA	TRBJ2-5	CATSRMGLPLETQYF	TGTGCCACCAGCAGGATGGGACTTCCGCTGGAGACCCAGTACTTC
TRBV7-9	TRBD2	few	TRBJ2-1	CASSLAVGLAGVGEQFF	TGTGCCAGCAGCTTAGCGGTCGGACTAGCGGGAGTTGGCGAGCAGTTCTTC
TRBV11-1	NA	NA	TRBJ2-3	CASSLVNRGPDTQYF	TGTGCCAGCAGCTTGGTTAACCGGGGGCCCGATACGCAGTATTTT
TRBV20-1	TRBD2	few	TRBJ2-1	CSARDPISGRNEQFF	TGCAGTGCTAGAGATCCAATTAGCGGGAGGAATGAGCAGTTCTTC
TRBV6-5	TRBD1	NA	TRBJ2-7	CASSYGQGEAYGQYF	TGTGCCAGCAGTTACGGGCAGGGGGAAGCCTACGGGCAGTACTTC
TRBV15	NA	NA	TRBJ2-3	CATSSEAVPTDTQYF	TGTGCCACCAGCAGTGAAGCGGTGCCCACAGATACGCAGTATTTT
TRBV3-1	TRBD1	NA	TRBJ2-7	CASSQAGTAYEQYF	TGTGCCAGCAGCCAAGCCGGGACAGCCTACGAGCAGTACTTC
TRBV13	NA	once	TRBJ2-1	CASSQTHNEQFF	TGTGCCAGCAGCCAAACCCACAATGAGCAGTTCTTC
TRBV7-6	TRBD1	once	TRBJ2-7	CASSFDPGQTFYEQYF	TGTGCCAGCAGCTTTGACCCGGGACAGACGTTCTACGAGCAGTACTTC
TRBV7-2	NA	few	TRBJ2-3	CASSLNFADTQYF	TGTGCCAGCAGCTTAAATTTCGCGGATACGCAGTATTTT
TRBV10-3	NA	NA	TRBJ1-2	CAISEGYSYTF	TGTGCCATCAGTGAGGGCTATAGCTACACCTTC
TRBV29-1	TRBD2	many	TRBJ2-1	CSVGGRGETVGEQFF	TGCAGCGTGGGGGGGCGGGGGGAGACTGTAGGTGAGCAGTTCTTC
TRBV20-1	TRBD1	NA	TRBJ2-4	CSASFRGAKNIQYF	TGCAGTGCTAGTTTCAGGGGGGCCAAAAACATTCAGTACTTC
TRBV7-6	NA	NA	TRBJ2-1	CASSSMSSHNEQFF	TGTGCCAGCAGCTCCATGAGCAGTCACAATGAGCAGTTCTTC
TRBV25-1	TRBD2	NA	TRBJ2-7	CASSAMGLESYEQYF	TGTGCCAGCAGTGCCATGGGACTAGAATCCTACGAGCAGTACTTC
TRBV2	NA	many	TRBJ2-7	CASSEATGLYEQYF	TGTGCCAGCAGTGAAGCTACAGGGCTCTACGAGCAGTACTTC
TRBV10-3	NA	many	TRBJ1-5	CAISESQGPSAPQHF	TGTGCCATCAGTGAGTCGCAGGGACCCTCAGCGCCCCAGCATTTT
TRBV20-1	NA	few	TRBJ1-6	CSARVVPRAGQHNSPLHF	TGCAGTGCTAGAGTCGTCCCCCGGGCAGGGCAGCATAATTCACCCCTCCACTTT
TRBV2	NA	NA	TRBJ2-3	CASRGFGGANTDTQYF	TGTGCCAGCAGGGGGTTTGGCGGCGCCAACACAGATACGCAGTATTTT
TRBV6-5	NA	NA	TRBJ2-1	CASSYGDLRYNEQFF	TGTGCCAGCAGTTACGGGGACTTACGCTACAATGAGCAGTTCTTC
TRBV29-1	TRBD1	NA	TRBJ1-1	CSVEGRQGANTEAFF	TGCAGCGTTGAAGGGCGACAGGGGGCGAACACTGAAGCTTTCTTT
TRBV7-9	NA	NA	TRBJ1-6	CASSLDRVLSPLHF	TGCGCCAGCAGCTTAGACCGCGTTCTATCACCCCTCCACTTT
TRBV7-9	NA	NA	TRBJ2-7	CASSPVTYEQYF	TGTGCCAGCAGCCCGGTAACCTACGAGCAGTACTTC
TRBV6-5	TRBD1	NA	TRBJ1-4	CASSPRTGMYEKLFF	TGTGCCAGCAGTCCAAGGACAGGGATGTATGAAAAACTGTTTTTT
TRBV10-3	NA	few	TRBJ1-1	CAIRRNTEAFF	TGTGCCATCAGGAGGAACACTGAAGCTTTCTTT
TRBV24-1	NA	few	TRBJ1-2	CATSDPRQPRYTF	TGTGCCACCAGTGACCCAAGACAGCCACGCTACACCTTC
TRBV5-1	TRBD1	NA	TRBJ2-5	CASSGRDRAKGETQYF	TGCGCCAGCAGCGGCCGGGACAGGGCTAAAGGAGAGACCCAGTACTTC
TRBV24-1	NA	NA	TRBJ1-1	CATSDSGLQAFF	TGTGCCACCAGTGATTCGGGATTGCAAGCTTTCTTT
TRBV7-6	TRBD2	few	TRBJ2-3	CASSRTSSTDTQYF	TGTGCCAGCAGCAGGACTAGCAGCACAGATACGCAGTATTTT
TRBV6-5	NA	few	TRBJ2-2	CASSWGPDTGELFF	TGTGCCAGCAGTTGGGGGCCGGACACCGGGGAGCTGTTTTTT
TRBV9	NA	few	TRBJ2-7	CASSVEERAYEQYF	TGTGCCAGCAGCGTAGAGGAGCGGGCATACGAGCAGTACTTC
TRBV5-1	NA	NA	TRBJ2-6	CASNLGGSGANVLTF	TGCGCCAGCAATCTAGGGGGCTCTGGGGCCAACGTCCTGACTTTC
TRBV6-5	TRBD1	few	TRBJ2-7	CASSYSQGAPYEQYF	TGTGCCAGCAGTTACTCACAGGGGGCTCCCTACGAGCAGTACTTC
TRBV30	NA	NA	TRBJ1-2	CAWSVGSDYGYTF	TGTGCCTGGAGTGTTGGTTCTGACTATGGCTACACCTTC
TRBV6-4	TRBD1	NA	TRBJ1-2	CASPQLQGGPPNYGYTF	TGTGCCAGCCCACAACTTCAGGGGGGCCCTCCTAACTATGGCTACACCTTC
TRBV29-1	NA	few	TRBJ2-7	CSVDDGGTSSYEQYF	TGCAGCGTTGATGATGGCGGGACCAGCTCCTACGAGCAGTACTTC
TRBV20-1	NA	NA	TRBJ1-2	CSAKSAGYGYTF	TGCAGTGCTAAGAGTGCGGGGTATGGCTACACCTTC
TRBV9	TRBD1	few	TRBJ2-1	CASSAGTVEYNEQFF	TGTGCCAGCAGCGCCGGGACAGTCGAATACAATGAGCAGTTCTTC
TRBV30	TRBD1	NA	TRBJ2-3	CASPDRGTDTQYF	TGTGCCTCTCCGGACAGGGGAACAGATACGCAGTATTTT
TRBV20-1	NA	NA	TRBJ2-7	CSAGDWVQSSYEQYF	TGCAGTGCTGGAGATTGGGTACAGAGCTCCTACGAGCAGTACTTC
TRBV19	TRBD2	NA	TRBJ2-7	CARGNIKRDPYEQYF	TGTGCCAGGGGAAACATTAAGCGGGACCCTTACGAGCAGTACTTC
TRBV7-2	NA	few	TRBJ2-5	CASSLNGIETQYF	TGTGCCAGCAGCTTAAACGGGATTGAGACCCAGTACTTC
TRBV10-3	TRBD1	NA	TRBJ1-2	CAISEGTGYDYGYTF	TGTGCCATCAGTGAGGGGACAGGGTATGACTATGGCTACACCTTC
TRBV28	NA	NA	TRBJ2-1	CASSSKDQRDEQFF	TGTGCCAGCAGTTCAAAGGATCAACGGGATGAGCAGTTCTTC
TRBV7-2	TRBD2	few	TRBJ2-4	CASRTGLADPIREEQYF	TGTGCCAGCAGGACGGGACTAGCCGACCCAATAAGGGAGGAGCAGTACTTC
TRBV29-1	TRBD1	NA	TRBJ2-4	CSVEDGTGGPMGDIQYF	TGCAGCGTTGAAGATGGGACAGGGGGCCCGATGGGAGACATTCAGTACTTC
TRBV7-6	NA	NA	TRBJ1-2	CASSSVSVGGYTF	TGTGCCAGCAGCTCGGTCAGTGTTGGAGGCTACACCTTC